This T cell receptor beta chain was found in a study of blood T cell repertoires in COVID-19. This CDR3 region has 15 residues. Trimming took off 0 bases at V and 0 bases at J, with 10 bases between the two ends. Per germline, CDR1 SGHRS and CDR2 YFSETQ. Profiled with immunoSEQ multiplex PCR; TCRdb holds only in-frame clones, not every one. This table holds roughly 37,000 clones, around 80% found once. The rearrangement joins TRBV5-1 to TRBJ2-7, with D uncertain. This receptor was obtained from a man aged 60-69 years with active COVID-19. Sequenced input: peripheral blood. CDR3 sequence: CASSLDGKVSYEQYF. CDR3 nucleotides: TGCGCCAGCAGCTTGGATGGCAAAGTCTCCTACGAGCAGTACTTC.